These 25 T cell receptor beta chains were sequenced from one sample in a study of cytomegalovirus exposure and HLA in healthy donors. Researchers ran the PCR with 60 Vbeta and 13 Jbeta primers. TCRdb's table, derived via immunoSEQ multiplex PCR, lists solely in-frame clones and lacks some. The sample includes some 100,000 clones, 76% of them seen just once. The source material was PBMCs. The receptors come from a man between 35 and 55 years old in good health and CMV-seronegative.

The CDR3 sequence is CASSPNNPSYNEQFF. The CDR3 DNA reads TGTGCCAGCTCGCCTAATAACCCTTCCTACAATGAGCAGTTCTTC. The genes are TRBV18 and TRBJ2-1; no firm D call. V lost 6 bases and J lost 1, with 13 bases in between. Germline CDR1 KGHSH, CDR2 LQKENI. The CDR3 extends over 15 amino acids.

Only one count was recorded for this clone. The chain joins TRBV6-1 to TRBJ1-1; 8 positions match TRBD1. The CDR3 runs 16 residues. The V and J ends lost 0 bases and 1 base, in that order; junction bases with no gene match: 4. Germline V gene sequence: CDR1 MNHNS, CDR2 SASEGT. The DNA for the CDR3 is TGTGCCAGCAGTGAAGCTTGGACAGGGAGGAACACTGAAGCTTTCTTT. This codes for CASSEAWTGRNTEAFF.

The chain joins TRBV4-3 to TRBJ1-2, with TRBD1 as a possible D gene (5 bases). The CDR3 is made up of 15 amino acids. Between the trimmed V and J ends, which lost 0 bases and 5 bases, there was a span of 13 bases. Germline V gene data show CDR1 as LGHNA and CDR2 as YSLEER. CDR3 sequence: CASSQEVGEGYGYTF. As DNA, the CDR3 is TGCGCCAGCAGCCAAGAGGTAGGGGAGGGATATGGCTACACCTTC.

This chain uses TRBV7-9 with TRBJ2-3; maybe TRBD2 (7 bases). Germline V lookup: CDR1 SEHNR, CDR2 FQNEAQ (reference sequence). Trimming removed 7 bases at V and 4 bases at J, with 24 bases between. This CDR3 is built from 17 residues. The CDR3 DNA sequence: TGTGCCAGCACCGAGGGGGGGTGGGGCGAGGAACCAGATACGCAGTATTTT. It translates to CASTEGGWGEEPDTQYF.

The gene calls are TRBV7-8 and TRBJ1-4; 7 bases fit TRBD1. The V gene's germline CDR1 is SGHVS and CDR2 FQNEAQ. V lost 5 bases and J lost 7; bases outside the gene matches: 16. The CDR3 runs to 17 residues. CDR3 bases: TGTGCCAGCAGCGTAGTATACGGACAGGCCTATTCTGAAAAACTGTTTTTT. Translated: CASSVVYGQAYSEKLFF.

The genes are TRBV9 and TRBJ1-4, with D possibly TRBD1 on 6 matching bases. This CDR3 is 17 amino acids long. Germline V gives CDR1 SGDLS, CDR2 YYNGEE. V lost 4 bases to trimming and J lost 4 bases, with 20 bases between them. The CDR3, as DNA: TGTGCCAGCAGCAAAGCGGACAGTAGGTTGATTAATGAAAAACTGTTTTTT. Its translation is CASSKADSRLINEKLFF.

The chain is built from TRBV5-1 and TRBJ1-2; D not certain. Trimming removed 5 bases from V and 7 bases from J, with 18 bases in between. The CDR3 has 14 residues. Germline CDR1 SGHRS, CDR2 YFSETQ. CDR3 region: CASSSTGISTGYTF. The CDR3 nucleotides read TGCGCCAGCAGTTCGACCGGGATCTCGACTGGCTACACCTTC.

The chain is built from TRBV5-5 and TRBJ2-4; 9 bases are shared with TRBD2. In germline, CDR1 is SGHKS, CDR2 YYEKEE (reference sequence). J gave up 5 bases and V 0 bases, and 9 bases lay outside the gene matches. The CDR3 is 17 residues long. CDR3 protein: CASSLEGAGGPQNIQYF. In DNA form, the CDR3 reads TGTGCCAGCAGCTTGGAAGGGGCGGGGGGGCCTCAAAACATTCAGTACTTC.

The V and J genes are TRBV2 and TRBJ1-2; D possibly corresponds to TRBD1 (5 bases). Germline V gene sequence: CDR1 SNHLY, CDR2 FYNNEI. The CDR3 has 15 amino acids. The V end was cut by 3 bases, the J end by 2 bases, with 13 bases between. The CDR3 loop is CASSEGGSRNYGYTF. The DNA of the CDR3 is TGTGCCAGCAGTGAGGGGGGTAGCCGAAACTATGGCTACACCTTC.

This chain uses TRBV7-2 with TRBJ2-2; no firm D call. Deletions cut 3 bases from V and 1 base from J, with 12 bases between. The CDR3 is 16 amino acids. Germline values: CDR1 SGHTA, CDR2 FQGNSA. The CDR3 sequence is CASSFRQVVNTGELFF. DNA for the CDR3: TGTGCCAGCAGCTTTAGGCAGGTTGTGAACACCGGGGAGCTGTTTTTT.

The chain uses TRBV30 and TRBJ1-4; D is undetermined. Trimming removed 0 bases from V and 0 bases from J, with 5 bases in between. CDR3 length: 14 amino acids. Germline CDR1 GTSNPN, CDR2 SVGIG (reference sequence). The CDR3 sequence: CAWSVHTTNEKLFF. DNA for the CDR3: TGTGCCTGGAGTGTACACACAACTAATGAAAAACTGTTTTTT.

This clone was found once. CDR3 residues: CASSPDITYEQYV. In nucleotides, the CDR3 is TGTGCCAGCAGTCCCGACATTACCTACGAGCAGTACGTC. V and J are TRBV6-1 and TRBJ2-7; unclear D gene. Germline V gene data show CDR1 as MNHNS and CDR2 as SASEGT. This CDR3 has 13 residues. Trimming left V 5 bases short and J 2 bases short, with 10 bases between.

This clone was found once. The chain has TRBV10-3 and TRBJ1-2, with TRBD1 matching over 9 bases. The V gene's germline CDR1 is ENHRY and CDR2 SYGVKD. This CDR3 is built from 14 residues. The J segment lost 8 bases and the V segment lost 7 bases, leaving 11 bases of the junction unmatched. The CDR3 loop reads CAINPGQGPVGYTF. The DNA for the CDR3 is TGTGCCATCAACCCGGGACAGGGTCCCGTCGGCTACACCTTC.

The chain uses TRBV6-4 and TRBJ1-2, with 7 bases that match TRBD1. This CDR3 is built from 18 residues. Germline assignment: CDR1 MRHNA and CDR2 SNTAGT. The V segment lost 0 bases and the J segment 6 bases; nucleotides outside the gene matches: 16. In DNA form, the CDR3 reads TGTGCCAGCAGTGACTCGATGATCCGGGACAGCCAAGCGGATGGCTACACCTTC. This sequence encodes CASSDSMIRDSQADGYTF.

J is TRBJ1-1 and V is TRBV4-3, with 9 bases matching TRBD1. CDR1 is LGHNA and CDR2 is YSLEER in the germline V gene. With 0 bases clipped from V and 6 bases from J, the junction kept 14 bases outside the gene matches. The CDR3 totals 18 residues. CDR3 amino acids: CASSQDPTGGAITAEAFF. CDR3 bases: TGCGCCAGCAGCCAAGATCCCACAGGGGGCGCGATCACCGCTGAAGCTTTCTTT.

V usage is TRBV15 and J usage is TRBJ1-2; no clear D gene. The V gene lost 3 bases and the J gene lost 4 bases, with 18 bases spanning the gap. Germline CDR1 and CDR2: LNHNV and YYDKDF (reference sequence). The CDR3 has 16 residues. The CDR3 loop is CATSRGREEGGYGYTF. The CDR3 bases are TGTGCCACCAGCAGGGGTAGGGAGGAGGGAGGCTATGGCTACACCTTC. Drawing the rest from reference TRBV15 and TRBJ1-2, the complete variable domain is DAMVIQNPRYQVTQFGKPVTLSCSQTLNHNVMYWYQQKSSQAPKLLFHYYDKDFNNEADTPDNFQSRRPNTSFCFLDIRSPGLGDTAMYLCATSRGREEGGYGYTFGSGTRLTVV.

V is TRBV21-1 and J is TRBJ1-2. TRBV21-1 is assigned pseudogene status. The length of the CDR3 is 13 residues. As DNA, the CDR3 is TGTGCCAGCAGCAGGGTCCGGCCGGGGGGCTACACCTTC. Its protein is CASSRVRPGGYTF.

The genes are TRBV7-8 and TRBJ2-1, with 16 bases lining up with TRBD2. Germline trimming cut 1 base from V and 9 bases from J; bases unmatched to any gene: 6. CDR3 size: 17 residues. Germline V gene lookup returns CDR1 SGHVS and CDR2 FQNEAQ. The CDR3 DNA reads TGTGCCAGCAGCTTAGGGGGACTAGCGGGGGGGACAGGTGAGCAGTTCTTC. Its translation is CASSLGGLAGGTGEQFF.

This sequence joins TRBV5-1 and TRBJ2-2, with 8 bases identical to TRBD1. The CDR3 contains 16 residues. Trimming took 1 base from V and 0 from J; bases not matched to a gene: 2. Germline V gives CDR1 SGHRS, CDR2 YFSETQ. CDR3 DNA sequence: TGCGCCAGCAGCTTGAGGGGACAGGCGAACACCGGGGAGCTGTTTTTT. Residues: CASSLRGQANTGELFF.

The chain employs TRBV15 and TRBJ1-5; D remains unclear. Trimming shortened V by 0 bases and J by 6 bases, and 12 bases separated the two germline ends. Germline-derived CDR1 and CDR2 are LNHNV and YYDKDF (reference sequence). The CDR3 runs 15 residues. In nucleotides, the CDR3 is TGTGCCACCAGCAGAGATACGAGGGAAACTCAGCCCCAGCATTTT. Residues: CATSRDTRETQPQHF. Full variable domain (missing parts from reference TRBV15 and TRBJ1-5): DAMVIQNPRYQVTQFGKPVTLSCSQTLNHNVMYWYQQKSSQAPKLLFHYYDKDFNNEADTPDNFQSRRPNTSFCFLDIRSPGLGDTAMYLCATSRDTRETQPQHFGDGTRLSIL.

This clone was seen a handful of times. The CDR3, as DNA: TGTGCCAGCAGTGGGGCGGGGGGCACAGATACGCAGTATTTT. Amino acid sequence: CASSGAGGTDTQYF. The chain uses TRBV6-1 and TRBJ2-3, with 7 nucleotides matching TRBD2. The CDR3 sequence is 14 residues long. Trimming at V came to 4 bases and at J to 1 base, leaving 2 bases not matched to a gene. Germline lookup yields CDR1 MNHNS and CDR2 SASEGT.

The chain has TRBV9 and TRBJ2-1; 9 bases are a match to TRBD1. CDR3 size: 15 residues. CDR1 and CDR2 from the germline V gene are SGDLS and YYNGEE. Trimming took 4 bases from V and 6 from J; bases not matched to a gene: 8. The CDR3 loop is CASSNGTGIGNEQFF. DNA of the CDR3: TGTGCCAGCAGCAACGGGACAGGGATTGGCAATGAGCAGTTCTTC. Supplemented by reference TRBV9 and TRBJ2-1, the full variable domain reads DSGVTQTPKHLITATGQRVTLRCSPRSGDLSVYWYQQSLDQGLQFLIQYYNGEERAKGNILERFSAQQFPDLHSELNLSSLELGDSALYFCASSNGTGIGNEQFFGPGTRLTVL.

This rearrangement joins TRBV28 to TRBJ1-6; D is possibly TRBD1 (5 bases). From germline, CDR1 is MDHEN and CDR2 SYDVKM. The CDR3 consists of 13 residues. V lost 8 bases, J lost 7 bases, and 12 bases lay in between. The CDR3: CASGGGGNSPLHF. In nucleotides, the CDR3 is TGTGCCAGCGGGGGAGGTGGGAATTCACCCCTCCACTTT.

This clone has only a few counts. The V call is TRBV9, the J call TRBJ2-5; 8 bases agree with TRBD2. In germline, CDR1 is SGDLS, CDR2 YYNGEE. Germline trimming cut 0 bases from V and 4 bases from J; bases unmatched to any gene: 8. The CDR3 is 16 amino acids. CDR3 in amino acids: CASSVDNGGAGETQYF. DNA of the CDR3: TGTGCCAGCAGCGTAGACAACGGGGGGGCCGGAGAGACCCAGTACTTC. Together with reference TRBV9 and TRBJ2-5, the CDR3 gives the full variable domain: DSGVTQTPKHLITATGQRVTLRCSPRSGDLSVYWYQQSLDQGLQFLIQYYNGEERAKGNILERFSAQQFPDLHSELNLSSLELGDSALYFCASSVDNGGAGETQYFGPGTRLLVL.

This clone was seen just once. The rearrangement links TRBV6-1 to TRBJ1-2, with TRBD1 as a possible D gene (5 bases). This CDR3 is built from 14 residues. The germline V gene encodes CDR1 MNHNS and CDR2 SASEGT. V shed 1 base and J shed 7 bases, with 13 bases lying between them. This CDR3 reads CASSEVGVVGGYTF. CDR3 DNA sequence: TGTGCCAGCAGTGAAGTAGGGGTTGTGGGTGGCTACACCTTC.